The 6 T cell receptor beta chains reported below all come from one sample, sequenced in a study of vaccination effects on CD4 cells after COVID-19. Only in-frame clones appear in the TCRdb table, and some are missing; sequencing was by immunoSEQ multiplex PCR. The sample comprises approximately 40,000 clones, 82% of which are singletons, and under 3% rests with the top ten. Subsequent to a culture period of about ten days, CD4+ T cells were isolated. Their specific antigens are unknown. The material was CD4+ T cells from PBMCs cultured without peptide, obtained before COVID-19 vaccination. The receptors come from a human donor who received a COVID-19 vaccine.

CDR3 nucleotides: TGCGCCAGCAAGTGGACTAGCGGGGTAAGCACAGATACGCAGTATTTT. Translating it yields CASKWTSGVSTDTQYF. V and J are TRBV5-1 and TRBJ2-3; TRBD2 aligns across 12 bases. The CDR3 extends over 16 amino acids. Germline values: CDR1 SGHRS, CDR2 YFSETQ. V dropped 6 bases and J dropped 0; count of bases not matched to a gene: 5. Full variable domain (remainder filled in from reference TRBV5-1 and TRBJ2-3): KAGVTQTPRYLIKTRGQQVTLSCSPISGHRSVSWYQQTPGQGLQFLFEYFSETQRNKGNFPGRFSGRQFSNSRSEMNVSTLELGDSALYLCASKWTSGVSTDTQYFGPGTRLTVL.

The chain carries TRBV28 and TRBJ2-1; D ambiguous. CDR1 and CDR2 (germline): MDHEN, SYDVKM. Trimming left V 4 bases short and J 9 bases short, with 10 bases between. The CDR3 is made up of 12 amino acids. The CDR3 loop reads CASSSSGPEQFF. Here the CDR3 DNA reads TGTGCCAGCAGTTCCTCGGGCCCTGAGCAGTTCTTC. The whole variable domain, filled in from reference TRBV28 and TRBJ2-1, reads DVKVTQSSRYLVKRTGEKVFLECVQDMDHENMFWYRQDPGLGLRLIYFSYDVKMKEKGDIPEGYSVSREKKERFSLILESASTNQTSMYLCASSSSGPEQFFGPGTRLTVL.

V is TRBV24-1 and J is TRBJ2-1; 11 bases are a match to TRBD2. Germline V gene lookup returns CDR1 KGHDR and CDR2 SFDVKD. Trimming at V came to 4 bases and at J to 3 bases, leaving 4 bases not matched to a gene. This CDR3 has 16 residues. The CDR3 is CATSDDTSGGYNEQFF. The CDR3 DNA sequence: TGTGCCACCAGTGACGATACTAGCGGGGGCTACAATGAGCAGTTCTTC.

CDR3 region: CASSLGLWDYGYTF. DNA of the CDR3: TGTGCCAGCAGCTTAGGGCTTTGGGACTATGGCTACACCTTC. The V call is TRBV7-2, the J call TRBJ1-2; D is undetermined. V lost 1 base to trimming and J lost 3 bases, with 9 bases between them. Germline V gene data show CDR1 as SGHTA and CDR2 as FQGNSA. The CDR3 has 14 residues. The full variable domain, its missing parts supplied by reference TRBV7-2 and TRBJ1-2, is GAGVSQSPSNKVTEKGKDVELRCDPISGHTALYWYRQSLGQGLEFLIYFQGNSAPDKSGLPSDRFSAERTGGSVSTLTIQRTQQEDSAVYLCASSLGLWDYGYTFGSGTRLTVV.

The chain uses TRBV27 and TRBJ1-4, with D possibly matching TRBD1 (6 bases). CDR1 is MNHEY, CDR2 SMNVEV, per germline (reference sequence). Trimming removed 2 bases from V and 7 bases from J, with 11 bases in between. This CDR3 region has 14 residues. The CDR3 nucleotides are TGTGCCAGCAGTTTAAGGCAGGGGTCTGAAAAACTGTTTTTT. It encodes CASSLRQGSEKLFF.

The gene calls are TRBV19 and TRBJ2-7; the D gene is possibly TRBD2 (7 bases). CDR3 length equals 16 residues. Looked up from germline, CDR1 is LNHDA and CDR2 is SQIVND (reference sequence). Trimming pared 8 bases from V and 4 bases from J, leaving 24 bases between. In DNA, the CDR3 is TGTGCCAGTCTTCCGTTCGGGGGGCTAGTGTCTTACGAGCAGTACGTC. This encodes CASLPFGGLVSYEQYV.